Each of the 13 T cell receptor beta chains below was sequenced from the same sample in a study of T cells in Graves' hyperthyroidism and ophthalmopathy. Regions amplified from RNA transcripts were the TCR beta CDR3 regions. A set of HTBI primers served as the primers for a first-round RT-PCR of the TCR CDR3. TCRdb fed the multiplex PCR reads into MiXCR, producing one record per CDR3 protein. The sample holds 560,000 or so distinct CDR3 sequences, about half seen once. The specimen sequenced was peripheral blood or thyroid tissue (not recorded which). These receptors were obtained from a young woman with Graves' hyperthyroidism.

Regarding this clonotype: An end of the junction does not agree with germline; a read error may underlie this. The rearrangement joins TRBV6-6 to TRBJ1-5; D is possibly TRBD1 (5 bases). The CDR3 totals 15 residues. Germline V gives CDR1 MNHNY, CDR2 SVGAGI (reference sequence). CDR3 protein: CANTRTGDSNQPQHF. In DNA form, the CDR3 reads TGTGCCAATACCAGAACAGGCGATAGCAATCAGCCCCAGCACTTT.

This clonotype was seen at least ten times. The J gene is TRBJ2-7, the V gene TRBV2; 8 nucleotides line up with TRBD1. V lost 5 bases, J lost 5 bases, and 2 bases stayed unmatched. The length of the CDR3 is 12 residues. CDR1 is SNHLY, CDR2 FYNNEI, per germline. The CDR3: CASSMTGDEQYF. The CDR3 bases are TGTGCCAGCAGTATGACAGGGGACGAGCAGTACTTC.

This chain joins TRBV15 and TRBJ2-7, with a weak D call TRBD1 (5 bases). This CDR3 spans 14 amino acids. Deletions cut 3 bases from V and 1 base from J, with 10 bases between. Germline CDR1 LNHNV, CDR2 YYDKDF (reference sequence). CDR3 loop: CATSRNQGSYEQYF. DNA of the CDR3: TGTGCCACCAGCAGGAACCAGGGATCCTACGAGCAGTACTTC. The whole variable domain, filled in from reference TRBV15 and TRBJ2-7, reads DAMVIQNPRYQVTQFGKPVTLSCSQTLNHNVMYWYQQKSSQAPKLLFHYYDKDFNNEADTPDNFQSRRPNTSFCFLDIRSPGLGDTAMYLCATSRNQGSYEQYFGPGTRLTVT.

This clonotype was found many times. The chain couples TRBV7-9 to TRBJ1-6; D might be TRBD1 (5 bases). The CDR3 consists of 15 residues. CDR1 and CDR2 (germline): SEHNR, FQNEAQ (reference sequence). V shed 1 base and J shed 5 bases, with 9 bases lying between them. CDR3 coding DNA: TGTGCCAGCAGCTTAGGACAGCTAAATAATTCACCCCTCCACTTT. Translated: CASSLGQLNNSPLHF.

As regards this clonotype: The CDR3 does not close with the conserved phenylalanine or tryptophan, likely indicating a read error. The chain is built from TRBV7-2 and TRBJ1-1, with unresolved D. V shed 5 bases and J shed 1 base, with 5 bases lying between them. The length of the CDR3 is 12 residues. Germline CDR1 reads SGHTA; CDR2 reads FQGNSA. For the CDR3, the DNA is TGTGCCAGCAGCCAACCGAACACTGAAGCTTTCCTT. It encodes CASSQPNTEAFL.

The chain combines TRBV15 with TRBJ2-6; tentatively, D is TRBD1 or TRBD2 (5 bases each). The length of the CDR3 is 18 residues. Germline V gene sequence: CDR1 LNHNV, CDR2 YYDKDF (reference sequence). The V gene lost 5 bases and the J gene lost 4 bases, with 21 bases spanning the gap. This chain's CDR3 is CATSEWTSGPAGANVLTF. The CDR3 DNA follows: TGTGCCACCAGCGAGTGGACCTCGGGACCCGCCGGGGCCAACGTCCTGACTTTC.

This clonotype was picked up many times. V is TRBV5-1 and J is TRBJ2-6, with 13 positions matching TRBD2. Losses at the gene ends were 4 bases for V and 3 bases for J; bases not matched to a gene: 7. Germline assignment: CDR1 SGHRS and CDR2 YFSETQ. The CDR3 has 18 amino acids. The CDR3: CASSTGLAGEDGANVLTF. The CDR3 region has the DNA TGCGCCAGCAGCACAGGACTAGCGGGAGAAGATGGGGCCAACGTCCTGACTTTC. Full variable domain (rest looked up from reference TRBV5-1 and TRBJ2-6): KAGVTQTPRYLIKTRGQQVTLSCSPISGHRSVSWYQQTPGQGLQFLFEYFSETQRNKGNFPGRFSGRQFSNSRSEMNVSTLELGDSALYLCASSTGLAGEDGANVLTFGAGSRLTVL.

This clonotype was recorded only once. The chain links TRBV10-3 to TRBJ1-3, with unresolved D. CDR1 and CDR2 from the germline V gene are ENHRY and SYGVKD. The CDR3 consists of 12 residues. Trimming took 6 bases from V and 5 from J, leaving 8 bases between them. The DNA of the CDR3 is TGTGCCATCAGCTTCAGTAGAAACACCATATATTTT. It translates to CAISFSRNTIYF.

The chain joins TRBV2 to TRBJ1-4; 9 nucleotides match TRBD1. Per germline, CDR1 SNHLY and CDR2 FYNNEI. This CDR3 contains 18 residues. The ends lost 4 bases at V and 0 bases at J; junction bases unmatched: 9. The CDR3 DNA reads as TGTGCCAGCAGTGCAAATCCGGGACAGGGAGCAACTAATGAAAAACTGTTTTTT. Its translation: CASSANPGQGATNEKLFF.

In this sample, this clonotype turned up once. The chain uses TRBV15 and TRBJ2-6; D remains ambiguous. CDR3 size: 16 residues. Between the trimmed V and J ends, which lost 1 base and 1 base, there was a span of 8 bases. From germline, CDR1 is LNHNV and CDR2 YYDKDF (reference sequence). CDR3 sequence reads: CATSRALGSGANVLTF. The CDR3 coding sequence is TGTGCCACCAGCAGAGCCCTCGGGTCTGGGGCCAACGTCCTGACTTTC.

This clonotype was observed a handful of times. The chain uses TRBV7-2 and TRBJ1-1, with TRBD1 matching over 7 bases. The germline CDR1 and CDR2 sequences are SGHTA and FQGNSA. The junction had 13 bases not matched to a gene; V was cut back by 5 bases and J by 4 bases. The CDR3 runs to 16 residues. CDR3 in DNA: TGTGCCAGCAGCGCCCACCTGACGGGACAGAGCACTGAAGCTTTCTTT. Translation: CASSAHLTGQSTEAFF.

This chain joins TRBV29-1 and TRBJ2-7; no definite D call. Trimming removed 8 bases from V and 3 bases from J, with 17 bases in between. The CDR3 runs 13 residues. Germline CDR1 and CDR2: SQVTM and ANQGSEA. CDR3 nucleotide sequence: TGCAGCTTACGTCCCTCGTATGTCTACGAGCAGTACTTC. The encoded protein is CSLRPSYVYEQYF.

The chain employs TRBV20-1 and TRBJ2-5, with TRBD1 identical over 7 bases. CDR3 length: 14 amino acids. Germline V lookup: CDR1 DFQATT, CDR2 SNEGSKA (reference sequence). V lost 6 bases and J lost 5; bases outside the gene matches: 12. The CDR3 loop is CSATSDGTVETQYF. The CDR3 DNA sequence: TGCAGTGCCACCAGTGATGGGACAGTGGAGACCCAGTACTTC.